This TCR beta chain was sequenced during a study of monozygotic twins with inflammatory bowel disease. Study-wide results and limits: Twins classed as concordant or discordant showed no difference in repertoire similarity, possibly from limited power.

Of note for this clonotype: The antigen is not known.

Incorporation of UMIs carrying a 6-nucleotide sample barcode was performed by template switching. TCRdb derives one entry per CDR3 protein from the 5' RACE reads, leaving out DNA. The listing records approximately 200,000 distinct CDR3 sequences. The V gene's germline CDR1 is SGHTA and CDR2 FQGTGA. The CDR3 has 18 amino acids. This TCR was sampled from a human donor with ulcerative colitis or Crohn's disease, or a healthy co-twin of an affected twin (not recorded which). Sequencing was carried out using blood. The V gene is TRBV7-3, the J gene TRBJ2-2; without DNA, the TCRdb call of TRBD1 cannot be checked. The CDR3 loop is CASSSMARVPGDTGELFF.